This T cell receptor (beta chain) was retrieved from a study of technical replicates of blood from a handful of donors (dated by TCRdb to the late 2010s). Measured from the cysteine to the phenylalanine, the CDR3 is 12 residues long. The kept DNA is CDR3 alone, 36 bases in frame from the first base. According to the germline V gene, CDR1 reads MDHEN and CDR2 reads SYDVKM. V loses 11 bases, J loses 6 bases, and the germline ends lie 16 bases apart. Regarding this clone: Its target antigen remains unknown. One base away there is no much larger clone; base qualities are not given.

Receptors were amplified or captured by the immunoSEQ multiplex PCR assay. Not all clones reach the TCRdb copy of this immuneACCESS table, which keeps in-frame sequences only. Checked studies attribute under half of the gap to unresolved V genes and leave the rest unexplained. Within this sample are tens of thousands of clones, with about 97% of them counted one time only. Of the sample, around 0.2% is held by the ten largest clones. The receptor comes from a human donor in good health. The chain is encoded by TRBV28 joined to TRBJ1-2, with no confident D gene call. What was sequenced was T cells isolated from PBMCs. The CDR3 here reads CAVTEPSHGYTF. The DNA is as follows: TGTGCCGTTACAGAGCCAAGCCATGGCTACACCTTC.